The rows below give T cell receptor beta chains drawn from one sample of a study of radiation and T cells in renal cell carcinoma. Clones were read by immunoSEQ multiplex PCR, and TCRdb kept only the in-frame ones, dropping some. The sample yields 150,000 to 200,000 clones, approximately 90% seen once. Sequenced material: blood, taken from a patient whose treatment included radiotherapy and nephrectomy. All receptors come from a woman between 45 and 65 years old with renal cell carcinoma. Each CDR3 is given with its conserved first and last residue. D genes are given only for firm matches. The size of a clone is reported for some rows only, either as once, few or many, or as a class for expanded clones.

>-|TRBV14|16|-|TRBJ1-1
TGTGCCAGCAGCCCTTCCTCGACAGAAGTGAACACTGAAGCTTTCTTT
CASSPSSTEVNTEAFF
>-|TRBV10-1|13|few|TRBJ2-1
TGCGCCAGCAGTGAGTCCGGACAGCCTGTACAGTTCTTC
CASSESGQPVQFF
>-|TRBV6-5|14|-|TRBJ1-1
TGTGCCAGCAGTTACTCTTTCGGGCCCGCTGAAGCTTTCTTT
CASSYSFGPAEAFF
>-|TRBV11-2|14|once|TRBJ1-2
TGTGCCAGCAGCTCCCTCAGAGCTAACTATGGCTACACCTTC
CASSSLRANYGYTF
>-|TRBV30|15|-|TRBJ2-3
TGTGCCTGGAGTGGACGGGGGATTGGCACAGATACGCAGTATTTT
CAWSGRGIGTDTQYF
>-|TRBV7-6|13|once|TRBJ2-7
TGTGCCAGCAGCTTAGGGCAGGGGGGCGAGCAGTACTTC
CASSLGQGGEQYF
>-|TRBV2|15|-|TRBJ2-5
TGTGCCAGCAGCTACCGGGAGACCGCCCGGGAGACCCAGTACTTC
CASSYRETARETQYF
>TRBD1|TRBV6-1|14|-|TRBJ1-2
TGTGCCAGCAGTGAAACCGGACAGGGCTATGGCTACACCTTC
CASSETGQGYGYTF
>TRBD2|TRBV7-2|15|-|TRBJ2-3
TGTGCCAGCAGCCCGGGACTAGCGTTGGGGGATACGCAGTATTTT
CASSPGLALGDTQYF
>-|TRBV7-2|15|-|TRBJ1-2
TGTGCCAGCAGCTTTCAATCCGGACAGACATATGGCTACACCTTC
CASSFQSGQTYGYTF
>TRBD1|TRBV2|13|-|TRBJ2-3
TGTGCCAGCAGACAGGGGGCGGGAGATACGCAGTATTTT
CASRQGAGDTQYF
>-|TRBV4-1|15|once|TRBJ2-2
TGCGCCAGCAGCCAAGATCTTCGGTGGACCGGGGAGCTGTTTTTT
CASSQDLRWTGELFF
>-|TRBV7-2|13|-|TRBJ1-5
TGTGCCAGCAGCTTTCAGGTGTTGGAGCCCCAGCATTTT
CASSFQVLEPQHF
>-|TRBV5-4|13|-|TRBJ2-7
TGTGCCAGCAGCTCCCTTTCGGGAGAGCGGCAGTACTTC
CASSSLSGERQYF
>-|TRBV7-2|17|-|TRBJ1-1
TGTGCCAGCAGCCCCCCGGGCCTCGGACGGGGGAACACTGAAGCTTTCTTT
CASSPPGLGRGNTEAFF
>-|TRBV10-2|14|-|TRBJ2-1
TGCGCCAGCAGTGAGTCGGGCAGGAACAATGAGCAGTTCTTC
CASSESGRNNEQFF
>-|TRBV29-1|15|-|TRBJ1-2
TGCAGCGTTTTTTCCGTAGACAGCCGGGACTATGGCTACACCTTC
CSVFSVDSRDYGYTF
>-|TRBV18|16|-|TRBJ2-5
TGTGCCAGCTCACCATTCAGCACCGGCAATCAAGAGACCCAGTACTTC
CASSPFSTGNQETQYF
>TRBD1|TRBV6-6|15|-|TRBJ1-2
TGTGCCAGCAGTTACCCCGCAGGGGGCAACTATGGCTACACCTTC
CASSYPAGGNYGYTF
>TRBD1|TRBV5-6|14|-|TRBJ1-5
TGTGCCAGCAGCTCCCGACAGGGCTATCAGCCCCAGCATTTT
CASSSRQGYQPQHF